Each of the 30 T cell receptor beta chains below was sequenced from the same sample in a study of PD-1 blockade in classical Hodgkin lymphoma. The assay was immunoSEQ multiplex PCR, and TCRdb's table has in-frame clones only and misses some. The sample consists of some 86,000 clones, about nine tenths of them appearing once. Time point given: cycle 4 day 1 (C4D1), after six to seven weeks of nivolumab. Each patient relapsed following autologous stem cell transplantation, and prior brentuximab vedotin exposure differed. Source: peripheral blood mononuclear cells (PBMCs), taken before the fourth cycle of nivolumab. The receptors were sampled from a human donor with classical Hodgkin lymphoma.

The V call is TRBV27, the J call TRBJ2-7; the match to TRBD1 covers 10 bases. Trimming took 5 bases from V and 3 from J; bases not matched to a gene: 7. The CDR3 consists of 15 residues. Germline CDR1 and CDR2: MNHEY and SMNVEV (reference sequence). The DNA for the CDR3 is TGTGCCAGCAGTCCCACGACAGGGGGCGGCTACGAGCAGTACTTC. It is translated as CASSPTTGGGYEQYF.

The gene calls are TRBV4-2 and TRBJ1-6; D may be TRBD1 (6 bases). This CDR3 is 14 amino acids long. Between the trimmed V and J ends, which lost 3 bases and 10 bases, there was a span of 13 bases. Germline V gene data show CDR1 as LGHNA and CDR2 as YNFKEQ. As DNA, the CDR3 is TGTGCCAGCAGCCACCCGGGGGCGTGGTCACCCCTCCACTTT. Protein sequence: CASSHPGAWSPLHF.

V usage is TRBV5-6 and J usage is TRBJ2-3, with 10 bases identical to TRBD2. CDR3 length equals 16 residues. With V trimmed by 0 bases and J by 4 bases, 5 bases remained unmatched. The V gene's germline CDR1 is SGHDT and CDR2 YYEEEE. CDR3 in DNA: TGTGCCAGCAGCTTGGGTCTAGCGGGGGTGTCAGATACGCAGTATTTT. Translated, it gives CASSLGLAGVSDTQYF.

The CDR3 here is CASSATGLNIQYF. The CDR3 DNA follows: TGCGCCAGCAGCGCGACAGGCTTAAACATTCAGTACTTC. The V call is TRBV5-1, the J call TRBJ2-4, with D possibly TRBD1 on 6 matching bases. The CDR3 is 13 residues long. Deletions cut 4 bases from V and 6 bases from J, with 11 bases between. Germline V gives CDR1 SGHRS, CDR2 YFSETQ.

The table lists this clone with a count of one. The chain couples TRBV5-1 to TRBJ2-2, with D unresolved. The CDR3 consists of 14 residues. The V and J ends lost 0 bases and 0 bases respectively, with 3 bases between them. In germline, CDR1 is SGHRS, CDR2 YFSETQ. CDR3: CASSLAANTGELFF. The CDR3 region has the DNA TGCGCCAGCAGCTTGGCCGCGAACACCGGGGAGCTGTTTTTT.

The rearrangement links TRBV30 to TRBJ1-2; 11 bases align to TRBD1. J was trimmed by 2 bases and V by 7 bases; bases with no gene match: 6. Germline-derived CDR1 and CDR2 are GTSNPN and SVGIG (reference sequence). The CDR3 has 14 amino acids. The CDR3 DNA reads TGTGCCTACCTTGGGACAGGGGGAAACTATGGCTACACCTTC. Amino acids: CAYLGTGGNYGYTF.

The V gene is TRBV9, the J gene TRBJ1-1; the D is unclear. The germline V gene has CDR1 SGDLS and CDR2 YYNGEE. This CDR3 has 17 amino acids. The V and J ends lost 0 bases and 3 bases respectively, with 18 bases between them. The CDR3: CASSVDLSPPRDTEAFF. DNA for the CDR3: TGTGCCAGCAGCGTAGATTTGTCGCCCCCTCGGGACACTGAAGCTTTCTTT.

The chain is built from TRBV30 and TRBJ1-4; D not certain. V lost 2 bases and J lost 7, with 11 bases in between. This CDR3 spans 13 amino acids. The germline gives CDR1 GTSNPN, CDR2 SVGIG (reference sequence). CDR3: CAWSWDIGEKLFF. CDR3 nucleotides: TGTGCCTGGAGTTGGGATATCGGTGAAAAACTGTTTTTT.

This sequence joins TRBV4-1 and TRBJ2-7; 9 bases align to TRBD1. Trimming took 0 bases from V and 2 from J; bases not matched to a gene: 11. CDR1 and CDR2 (germline): MGHRA, YSYEKL. CDR3 size: 18 residues. The CDR3 is CASSQDGRITGGPYEQYF. CDR3 bases: TGCGCCAGCAGCCAAGATGGGAGGATCACAGGGGGCCCCTACGAGCAGTACTTC.

As DNA, the CDR3 is TGTGCCAGCAGTGACCCGACTAGCGGGGCCTTGTACCAAGAGACCCAGTACTTC. Amino acid sequence: CASSDPTSGALYQETQYF. The chain employs TRBV25-1 and TRBJ2-5; 11 nucleotides line up with TRBD2. CDR3 length: 18 amino acids. Germline V gene data show CDR1 as MGHDK and CDR2 as SYGVNS. V lost 3 bases to trimming and J lost 0 bases; unmatched junction nucleotides: 9.

V usage is TRBV27 and J usage is TRBJ1-5; the D is unclear. From germline, CDR1 is MNHEY and CDR2 SMNVEV (reference sequence). V was cut by 0 bases and J by 0 bases, with 9 bases left in between. The length of the CDR3 is 16 residues. CDR3 amino acids: CASSLSGNPSNQPQHF. The CDR3 nucleotides read TGTGCCAGCAGTTTATCAGGAAACCCTAGCAATCAGCCCCAGCATTTT.

The J gene is TRBJ2-1, the V gene TRBV7-3; 9 bases match TRBD1. Germline-derived CDR1 and CDR2 are SGHTA and FQGTGA. The CDR3 sequence is 16 residues long. The trim removed 0 bases at V and 3 bases at J, leaving 3 bases unmatched. The CDR3 here is CASSLTGTGYYNEQFF. CDR3 nucleotides: TGTGCCAGCAGCTTAACGGGGACAGGGTACTACAATGAGCAGTTCTTC.

The chain joins TRBV5-6 to TRBJ1-3, with 7 positions matching TRBD1. Germline V gene lookup returns CDR1 SGHDT and CDR2 YYEEEE. The ends lost 7 bases at V and 6 bases at J; junction bases unmatched: 10. The CDR3 length is 14 residues. CDR3 coding DNA: TGTGCCAGCGTGTCACAGGGGATTGAAAACACCATATATTTT. Amino acids: CASVSQGIENTIYF. Combining the CDR3 with reference TRBV5-6 and TRBJ1-3 gives the whole variable domain DAGVTQSPTHLIKTRGQQVTLRCSPKSGHDTVSWYQQALGQGPQFIFQYYEEEERQRGNFPDRFSGHQFPNYSSELNVNALLLGDSALYLCASVSQGIENTIYFGEGSWLTVV.

This clone was counted a few times. The rearrangement uses TRBV6-4 and TRBJ1-6; possibly TRBD1 for D (6 bases). Trimming shortened V by 7 bases and J by 5 bases, and 15 bases separated the two germline ends. Germline CDR1 and CDR2: MRHNA and SNTAGT. The CDR3 is made up of 15 amino acids. CDR3 coding DNA: TGTGCCAGCAAAGACAGGCCAAACGATAATTCACCCCTCCACTTT. Residues: CASKDRPNDNSPLHF.

V usage is TRBV6-6 and J usage is TRBJ2-7; 7 bases are a match to TRBD1. Trimming cost V 5 bases and J 3 bases; bases outside gene matches: 10. CDR3 size: 15 residues. Germline V lookup: CDR1 MNHNY, CDR2 SVGAGI (reference sequence). The CDR3 sequence is CASSPGPGQIYEQYF. For the CDR3, the DNA is TGTGCCAGCAGTCCCGGTCCGGGACAGATCTACGAGCAGTACTTC.

The rearrangement links TRBV6-5 to TRBJ1-2; D remains ambiguous. Trimming stripped 9 bases from V and 1 base from J, with 6 bases between. Germline lookup yields CDR1 MNHEY and CDR2 SVGAGI. The CDR3 length is 11 residues. The CDR3 here is CASRSNYGYTF. The CDR3 DNA reads as TGTGCCAGTCGTAGTAACTATGGCTACACCTTC.

The chain combines TRBV15 with TRBJ2-7; TRBD1 is a possible D gene (6 bases). Per the germline V gene, CDR1 is LNHNV and CDR2 is YYDKDF (reference sequence). The V end was cut by 0 bases, the J end by 2 bases, with 8 bases between. This CDR3 has 14 residues. The CDR3 here is CATSRESGAYEQYF. CDR3 DNA sequence: TGTGCCACCAGCAGAGAATCAGGGGCCTACGAGCAGTACTTC.

This chain connects TRBV29-1 to TRBJ1-1; D remains unclear. CDR1 and CDR2 from the germline V gene are SQVTM and ANQGSEA. Trimming took off 0 bases at V and 1 base at J, with 12 bases between the two ends. The CDR3 consists of 15 residues. The CDR3 sequence is CSVEEGPRRNTEAFF. The CDR3 DNA is TGCAGCGTTGAAGAAGGGCCGAGGAGGAACACTGAAGCTTTCTTT.

The rearrangement joins TRBV6-5 to TRBJ1-2; D call uncertain. The CDR3 has 14 amino acids. Germline V lookup: CDR1 MNHEY, CDR2 SVGAGI. The ends were cut back, 2 bases at V and 0 bases at J, with 7 bases in the middle. CDR3 region: CASSYEKANYGYTF. Here the CDR3 DNA reads TGTGCCAGCAGTTACGAGAAGGCTAACTATGGCTACACCTTC.

This clone was seen a handful of times. V and J are TRBV12-5 and TRBJ2-3, with 7 bases fitting TRBD1. Germline CDR1 is LGHNT and CDR2 is FRNRAP. J lost 5 bases, V lost 2 bases, and 7 bases had no gene match. The CDR3 consists of 15 residues. The CDR3 region is CASGLPRQGKDTQYF. The CDR3 region has the DNA TGTGCTAGTGGTTTGCCGCGACAGGGTAAAGATACGCAGTATTTT.

J is TRBJ1-4 and V is TRBV19; D remains unclear. Trimming took off 5 bases at V and 5 bases at J, with 15 bases between the two ends. The length of the CDR3 is 15 residues. Germline lookup yields CDR1 LNHDA and CDR2 SQIVND (reference sequence). CDR3 DNA: TGTGCCAGTAGTCCCAGGACGGGAGACAATGAAAAACTGTTTTTT. As protein: CASSPRTGDNEKLFF. The full variable domain, completed using reference TRBV19 and TRBJ1-4, is DGGITQSPKYLFRKEGQNVTLSCEQNLNHDAMYWYRQDPGQGLRLIYYSQIVNDFQKGDIAEGYSVSREKKESFPLTVTSAQKNPTAFYLCASSPRTGDNEKLFFGSGTQLSVL.

This chain links TRBV6-6 with TRBJ2-5; 8 nucleotides line up with TRBD2. The CDR3 contains 15 residues. After removal of 4 bases from V and 3 bases from J, the junction contained 7 bases not matched to a gene. Germline CDR1 reads MNHNY; CDR2 reads SVGAGI (reference sequence). The CDR3 protein is CASSLLAGTKETQYF. As DNA, the CDR3 is TGTGCCAGCAGTTTGTTAGCGGGGACAAAAGAGACCCAGTACTTC.

The rearrangement links TRBV5-5 to TRBJ1-5, with unresolved D. Germline values: CDR1 SGHKS, CDR2 YYEKEE (reference sequence). Trimming took 2 bases from V and 0 from J, leaving 21 bases between them. CDR3 length: 19 amino acids. This CDR3 reads CASSFNGRRSNYSNQPQHF. The CDR3 DNA is TGTGCCAGCAGCTTCAATGGCCGCAGGTCTAACTATAGCAATCAGCCCCAGCATTTT.

This clone appeared once. V usage is TRBV4-1 and J usage is TRBJ1-2; 9 bases map to TRBD1. The V gene end was trimmed by 0 bases and the J gene end by 6 bases; junction bases not matched to a gene: 2. Looked up from germline, CDR1 is MGHRA and CDR2 is YSYEKL. The CDR3 loop spans 14 amino acids. CDR3 nucleotide sequence: TGCGCCAGCAGCCAAGAGGACAGGGGAAATGGCTACACCTTC. This gives the protein CASSQEDRGNGYTF.

This clone showed up just once. The rearrangement links TRBV5-1 to TRBJ2-1; 10 bases line up with TRBD2. The length of the CDR3 is 16 residues. Looked up from germline, CDR1 is SGHRS and CDR2 is YFSETQ. J lost 8 bases, V lost 0 bases, and 8 bases had no gene match. The CDR3 sequence is CASSLGPAGGPDEQFF. For the CDR3, the DNA is TGCGCCAGCAGCTTGGGTCCAGCGGGGGGGCCGGATGAGCAGTTCTTC.

This chain joins TRBV10-2 and TRBJ2-7; D may correspond to TRBD1 or TRBD2 (5 bases each). The ends were cut back, 8 bases at V and 0 bases at J, with 5 bases in the middle. Germline CDR1 reads WSHSY; CDR2 reads SAAADI. The CDR3 is 11 residues long. In DNA, the CDR3 is TGCGCCAGCGGGGGCTCCTACGAGCAGTACTTC. The encoded protein is CASGGSYEQYF.

The V gene is TRBV9, the J gene TRBJ2-3, with a weak D call TRBD2 (5 bases). CDR1 is SGDLS, CDR2 YYNGEE, per germline. CDR3 length equals 16 residues. With 4 bases removed from V and 1 base from J, the gap between germline ends came to 16 bases. The CDR3 DNA reads as TGTGCCAGCAGCCCCGCCGGAGGTATCGGCACAGATACGCAGTATTTT. Translation gives CASSPAGGIGTDTQYF.

The chain employs TRBV6-5 and TRBJ1-5, with D tentatively TRBD1 (6 bases). Trimming stripped 6 bases from V and 1 base from J, with 13 bases between. Germline-derived CDR1 and CDR2 are MNHEY and SVGAGI. The CDR3 has 15 amino acids. In DNA form, the CDR3 reads TGTGCCAGCAGCCGTCGGACAGAGAGCAATCAGCCCCAGCATTTT. Amino acids: CASSRRTESNQPQHF.

V and J are TRBV11-2 and TRBJ2-5; 10 bases match TRBD1. The CDR3 consists of 16 residues. Germline V gives CDR1 SGHAT, CDR2 FQNNGV. The ends lost 3 bases at V and 7 bases at J; junction bases unmatched: 11. The CDR3 region is CASSLTGGKNGGTQYF. Here the CDR3 DNA reads TGTGCCAGCAGCTTGACAGGGGGCAAGAATGGAGGGACCCAGTACTTC.

The chain joins TRBV7-2 to TRBJ1-1; weak D call: TRBD1 (6 bases). Germline V gene lookup returns CDR1 SGHTA and CDR2 FQGNSA. This CDR3 has 17 amino acids. Trimming removed 3 bases at V and 4 bases at J, with 21 bases between. CDR3 sequence reads: CASSFVSIGGEATEAFF. The DNA for the CDR3 is TGTGCCAGCAGCTTCGTTTCCATAGGGGGGGAAGCCACTGAAGCTTTCTTT.